This TCR beta chain was sequenced for a study of blood T cell repertoires in COVID-19 (TCRdb year 2020). For context, the study as a whole: Collaborator samples came from the United States, Italy and Spain and covered acute and convalescent phases of COVID-19. The material from the prospective study consisted of cDNA or gDNA derived from T cells, B-cell-depleted T cells, or PBMCs. The dataset comprised deeply sampled blood TCRbeta repertoires from subjects exposed to, actively infected with, or recovered from COVID-19. The repertoires were made available in a free public database intended to serve as a resource for research on the immune response to SARS-CoV-2. Samples were obtained from the ongoing ImmuneRACE study (first 160 participants) and from over 1,000 subjects provided by 6 global collaborators. The sample metadata nearly always contained a de-identified subject ID, COVID-19 status, age in years and sex. Where available, HLA class I and class II types were taken from metadata supplied by the sample provider and were not determined by assay-based typing. Overall results and qualifications from the work: The quantity of clinical and demographic metadata differed by source and by participant and was supplied without curation.

The germline V gene provides CDR1 MGHRA and CDR2 YSYEKL. V sheds 4 bases and J sheds 1 base, leaving 13 bases between their ends. The CDR3 spans 15 residues, from the cysteine through the phenylalanine. The CDR3 DNA has 45 bases and is translated from base 1. TCRbeta CDR3 regions were amplified from genomic DNA using the immunoSEQ Assay, a bias-controlled multiplex PCR. On the study's bioinformatics: The number of nucleated cells in each sample was estimated by amplification of reference gene primers within the assay. To quantify the absolute abundance of each unique TCRbeta CDR3 rearrangement, sequence reads were collapsed and filtered. For each sample, productive Simpson clonality was calculated by taking the square root of Simpson's diversity index across productive rearrangements. Held by TCRdb, this immuneACCESS table contains in-frame sequences only and omits some clones. Under half of the omission traces to an unresolved V gene where checked; the cause of the rest is unknown. The V and J calls and clone size were taken over from that table, and D and trimming were inferred from the DNA. Here the sample has fewer than 35,000 clones; around 85% occur a single time. The ten largest make up 7% to 10% of the sample.

Concerning this clone itself: Its target antigen remains unknown. Base quality data are lacking; no much larger clone is found one base away.

Collaborating institutions collected whole blood in K2EDTA tubes following their own protocols. Collaborator samples were shipped for TCRbeta analysis as frozen whole blood, isolated PBMCs, or DNA extracted from either sample type. The material sequenced was peripheral blood. Recombination joined TRBV4-1 with TRBJ1-1; the D gene cannot be resolved reliably. The sequence came from an older man with active COVID-19. Here is the DNA: TGCGCCAGCAGCCCACTCAGAGGGAGGAACACTGAAGCTTTCTTT. Its protein product is CASSPLRGRNTEAFF.